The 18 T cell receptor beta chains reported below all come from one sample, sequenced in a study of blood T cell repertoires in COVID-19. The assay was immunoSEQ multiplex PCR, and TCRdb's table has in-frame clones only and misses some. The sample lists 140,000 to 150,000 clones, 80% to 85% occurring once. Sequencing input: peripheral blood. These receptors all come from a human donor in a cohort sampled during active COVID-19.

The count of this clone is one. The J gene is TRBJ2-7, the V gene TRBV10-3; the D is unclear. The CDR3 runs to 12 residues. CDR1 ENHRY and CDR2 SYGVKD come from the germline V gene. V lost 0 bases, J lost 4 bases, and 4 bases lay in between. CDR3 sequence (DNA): TGTGCCATCAGTGAGTCGCGTTACGAGCAGTACTTC. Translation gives CAISESRYEQYF.

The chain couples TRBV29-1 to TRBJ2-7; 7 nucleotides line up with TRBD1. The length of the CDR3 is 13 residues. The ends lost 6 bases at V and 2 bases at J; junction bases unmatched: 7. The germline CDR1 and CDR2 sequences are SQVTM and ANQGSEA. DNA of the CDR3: TGCAGCGTAGGTGGACAGGAGACCTACGAGCAGTACTTC. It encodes CSVGGQETYEQYF.

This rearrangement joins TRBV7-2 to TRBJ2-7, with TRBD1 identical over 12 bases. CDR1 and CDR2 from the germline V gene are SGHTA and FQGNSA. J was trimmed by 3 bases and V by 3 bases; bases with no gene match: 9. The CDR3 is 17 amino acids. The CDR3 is CASSFRAGQGAVYEQYF. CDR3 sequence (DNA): TGTGCCAGCAGCTTTAGAGCGGGACAGGGGGCCGTCTACGAGCAGTACTTC.

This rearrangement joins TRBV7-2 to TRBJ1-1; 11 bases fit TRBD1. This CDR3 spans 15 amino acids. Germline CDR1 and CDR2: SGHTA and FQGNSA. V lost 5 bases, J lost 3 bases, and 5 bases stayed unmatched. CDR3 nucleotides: TGTGCCAGCAGCCCAACGGGACAGGGGGACACTGAAGCTTTCTTT. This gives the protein CASSPTGQGDTEAFF.

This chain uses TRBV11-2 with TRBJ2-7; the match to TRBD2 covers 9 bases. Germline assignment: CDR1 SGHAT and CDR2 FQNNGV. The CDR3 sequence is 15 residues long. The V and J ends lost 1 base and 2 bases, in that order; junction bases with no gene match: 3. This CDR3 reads CASSLGSGRPYEQYF. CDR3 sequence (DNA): TGTGCCAGCAGCTTAGGTAGCGGGAGACCCTACGAGCAGTACTTC. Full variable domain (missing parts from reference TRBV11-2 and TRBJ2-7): EAGVAQSPRYKIIEKRQSVAFWCNPISGHATLYWYQQILGQGPKLLIQFQNNGVVDDSQLPKDRFSAERLKGVDSTLKIQPAKLEDSAVYLCASSLGSGRPYEQYFGPGTRLTVT.

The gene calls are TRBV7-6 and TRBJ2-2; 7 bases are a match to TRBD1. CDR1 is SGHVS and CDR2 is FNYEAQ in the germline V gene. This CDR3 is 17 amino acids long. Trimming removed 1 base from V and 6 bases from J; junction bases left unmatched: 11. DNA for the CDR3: TGTGCCAGCAGCTTAGAGGGGGCTAGTTGGATGGCCGGGGAGCTGTTTTTT. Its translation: CASSLEGASWMAGELFF.

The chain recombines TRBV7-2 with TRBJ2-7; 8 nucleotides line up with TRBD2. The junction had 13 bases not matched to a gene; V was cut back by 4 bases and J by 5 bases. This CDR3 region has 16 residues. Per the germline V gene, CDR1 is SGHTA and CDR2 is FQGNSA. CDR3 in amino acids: CASSSSPGGRGNEQYF. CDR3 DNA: TGTGCCAGCAGCTCTAGCCCGGGGGGGAGGGGGAACGAGCAGTACTTC.

CDR3 sequence reads: CAILQGRSNQPQHF. CDR3 bases: TGTGCCATCTTACAGGGACGTAGCAATCAGCCCCAGCATTTT. The chain joins TRBV28 to TRBJ1-5; possible D gene TRBD1, 6 bases. The V end lost 10 bases, the J end lost 0 bases, and 13 bases lay between the germline ends. This CDR3 comprises 14 residues. Germline CDR1 and CDR2: MDHEN and SYDVKM.

The CDR3 sequence: CASSQETGGGNYGYTF. DNA for the CDR3: TGTGCCAGCAGCCAAGAAACGGGGGGCGGGAACTATGGCTACACCTTC. The J gene is TRBJ1-2, the V gene TRBV3-1 (or the pseudogene TRBV3-2); tentatively, D is TRBD1 (6 bases). The CDR3 has 16 residues. Trimming removed 0 bases at V and 2 bases at J, with 13 bases between. Germline loops: CDR1 LGHDT, CDR2 YNNKEL (reference sequence).

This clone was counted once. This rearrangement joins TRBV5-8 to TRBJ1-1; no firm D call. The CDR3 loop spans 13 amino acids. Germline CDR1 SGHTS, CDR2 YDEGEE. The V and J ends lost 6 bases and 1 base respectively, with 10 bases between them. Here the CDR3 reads CASIRGWNTEAFF. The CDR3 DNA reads TGTGCCAGCATACGAGGATGGAACACTGAAGCTTTCTTT.

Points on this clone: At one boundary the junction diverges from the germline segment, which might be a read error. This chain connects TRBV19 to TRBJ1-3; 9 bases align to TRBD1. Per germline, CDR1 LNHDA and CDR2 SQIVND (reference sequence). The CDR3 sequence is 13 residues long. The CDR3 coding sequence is TGTGCCAGTAGTCCGACGGGAAACAGGGGGCTACATTTT. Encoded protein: CASSPTGNRGLHF.

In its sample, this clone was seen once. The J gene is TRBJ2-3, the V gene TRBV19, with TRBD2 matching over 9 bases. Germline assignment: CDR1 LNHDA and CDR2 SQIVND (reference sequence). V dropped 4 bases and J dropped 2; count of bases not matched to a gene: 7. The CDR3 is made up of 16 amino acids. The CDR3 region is CASSTAGGAYTDTQYF. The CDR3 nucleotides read TGTGCCAGTAGTACCGCGGGGGGGGCCTACACAGATACGCAGTATTTT.

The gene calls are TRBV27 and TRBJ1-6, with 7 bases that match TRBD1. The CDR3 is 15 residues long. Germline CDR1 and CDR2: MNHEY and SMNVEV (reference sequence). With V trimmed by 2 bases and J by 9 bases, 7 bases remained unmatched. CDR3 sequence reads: CASSLTDRVGSPLHF. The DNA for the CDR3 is TGTGCCAGCAGTTTAACCGACAGGGTGGGTTCACCCCTCCACTTT.

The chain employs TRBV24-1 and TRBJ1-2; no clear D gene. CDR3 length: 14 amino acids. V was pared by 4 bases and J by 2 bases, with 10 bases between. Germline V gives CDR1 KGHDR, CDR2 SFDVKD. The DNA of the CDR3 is TGTGCCACCAGTGAGGCGACGGAGAACTATGGCTACACCTTC. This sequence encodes CATSEATENYGYTF.

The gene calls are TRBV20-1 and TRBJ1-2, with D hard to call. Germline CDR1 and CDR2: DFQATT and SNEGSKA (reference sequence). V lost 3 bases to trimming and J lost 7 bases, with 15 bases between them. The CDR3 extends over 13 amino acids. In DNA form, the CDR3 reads TGCAGTGCTAGTACGCCGTGGGCGAGTGGCTACACCTTC. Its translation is CSASTPWASGYTF.

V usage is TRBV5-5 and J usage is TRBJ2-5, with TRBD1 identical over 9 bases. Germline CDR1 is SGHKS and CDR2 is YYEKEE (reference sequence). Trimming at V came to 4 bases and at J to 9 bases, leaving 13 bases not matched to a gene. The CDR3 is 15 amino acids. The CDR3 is CASSAIIQGAEAQYF. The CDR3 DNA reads TGTGCCAGCAGCGCGATTATACAGGGGGCGGAGGCCCAGTACTTC. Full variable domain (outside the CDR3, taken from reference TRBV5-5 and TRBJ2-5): DAGVTQSPTHLIKTRGQQVTLRCSPISGHKSVSWYQQVLGQGPQFIFQYYEKEERGRGNFPDRFSARQFPNYSSELNVNALLLGDSALYLCASSAIIQGAEAQYFGPGTRLLVL.

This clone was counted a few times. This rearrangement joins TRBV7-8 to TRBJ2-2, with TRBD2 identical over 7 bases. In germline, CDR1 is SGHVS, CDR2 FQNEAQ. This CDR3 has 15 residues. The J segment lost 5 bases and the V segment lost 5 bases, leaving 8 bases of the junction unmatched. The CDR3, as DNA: TGTGCCAGCAGCCTGAGCGGGACGGGGACCGGGGAGCTGTTTTTT. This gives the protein CASSLSGTGTGELFF.

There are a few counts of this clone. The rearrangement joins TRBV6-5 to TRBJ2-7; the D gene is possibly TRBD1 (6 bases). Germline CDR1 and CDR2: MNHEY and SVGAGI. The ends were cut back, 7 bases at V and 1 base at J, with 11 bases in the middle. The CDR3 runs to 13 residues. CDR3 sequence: CASTATGSYEQYF. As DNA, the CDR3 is TGTGCCAGCACCGCGACAGGTTCCTACGAGCAGTACTTC.